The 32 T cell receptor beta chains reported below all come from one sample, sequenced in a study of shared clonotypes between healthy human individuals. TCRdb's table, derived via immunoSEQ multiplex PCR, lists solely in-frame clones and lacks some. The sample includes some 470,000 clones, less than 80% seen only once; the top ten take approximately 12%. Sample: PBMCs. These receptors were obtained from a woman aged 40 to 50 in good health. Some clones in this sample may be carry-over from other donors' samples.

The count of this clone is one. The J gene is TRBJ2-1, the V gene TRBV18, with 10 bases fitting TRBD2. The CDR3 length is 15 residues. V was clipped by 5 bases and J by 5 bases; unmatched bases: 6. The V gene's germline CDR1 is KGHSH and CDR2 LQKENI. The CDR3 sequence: CASSSTSGINNEQFF. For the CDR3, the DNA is TGTGCCAGCTCATCCACTAGCGGGATTAACAATGAGCAGTTCTTC. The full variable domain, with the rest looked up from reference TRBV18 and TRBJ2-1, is NAGVMQNPRHLVRRRGQEARLRCSPMKGHSHVYWYRQLPEEGLKFMVYLQKENIIDESGMPKERFSAEFPKEGPSILRIQQVVRGDSAAYFCASSSTSGINNEQFFGPGTRLTVL.

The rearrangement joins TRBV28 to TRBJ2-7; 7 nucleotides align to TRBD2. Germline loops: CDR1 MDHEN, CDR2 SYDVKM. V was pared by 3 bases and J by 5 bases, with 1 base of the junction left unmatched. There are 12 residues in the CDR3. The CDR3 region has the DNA TGTGCCAGCAGTTTGAGCGGGGACGAGCAGTACTTC. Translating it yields CASSLSGDEQYF. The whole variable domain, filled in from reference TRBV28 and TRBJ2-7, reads DVKVTQSSRYLVKRTGEKVFLECVQDMDHENMFWYRQDPGLGLRLIYFSYDVKMKEKGDIPEGYSVSREKKERFSLILESASTNQTSMYLCASSLSGDEQYFGPGTRLTVT.

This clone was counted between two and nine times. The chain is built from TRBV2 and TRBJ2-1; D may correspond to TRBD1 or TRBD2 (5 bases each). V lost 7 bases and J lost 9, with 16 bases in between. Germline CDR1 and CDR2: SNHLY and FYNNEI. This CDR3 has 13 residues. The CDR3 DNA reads TGTGCCAGCAACTGGGGACCAGTACGTGAGCAGTTCTTC. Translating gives CASNWGPVREQFF.

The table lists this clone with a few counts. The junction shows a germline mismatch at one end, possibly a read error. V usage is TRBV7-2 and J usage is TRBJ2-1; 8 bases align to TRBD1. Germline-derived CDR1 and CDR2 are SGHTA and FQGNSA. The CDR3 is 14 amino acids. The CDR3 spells CASSPGQGYSEQFF. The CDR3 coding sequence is TGTGCCAGCAGCCCCGGACAGGGTTACAGTGAGCAGTTCTTC.

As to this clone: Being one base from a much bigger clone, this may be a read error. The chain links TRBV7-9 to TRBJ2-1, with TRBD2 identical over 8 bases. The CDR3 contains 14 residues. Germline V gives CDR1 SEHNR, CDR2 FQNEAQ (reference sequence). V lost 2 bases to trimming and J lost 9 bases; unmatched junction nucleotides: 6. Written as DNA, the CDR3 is TGTGCCAGCAGCTTAAGTGGGGCGGGGGGTGAGCAGTTCTTC. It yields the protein CASSLSGAGGEQFF.

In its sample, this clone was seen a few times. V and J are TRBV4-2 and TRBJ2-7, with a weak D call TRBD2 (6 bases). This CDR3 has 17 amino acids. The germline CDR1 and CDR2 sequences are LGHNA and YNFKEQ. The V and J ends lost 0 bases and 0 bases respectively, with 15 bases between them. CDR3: CASSQEGPAGSSYEQYF. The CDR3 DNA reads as TGTGCCAGCAGCCAAGAGGGCCCAGCGGGTAGCTCCTACGAGCAGTACTTC.

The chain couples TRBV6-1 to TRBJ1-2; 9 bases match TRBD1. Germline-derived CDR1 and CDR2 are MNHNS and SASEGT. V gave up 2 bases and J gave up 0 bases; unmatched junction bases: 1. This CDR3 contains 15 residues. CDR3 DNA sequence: TGTGCCAGCAGTGAATGGACAGGGGCTAACTATGGCTACACCTTC. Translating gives CASSEWTGANYGYTF.

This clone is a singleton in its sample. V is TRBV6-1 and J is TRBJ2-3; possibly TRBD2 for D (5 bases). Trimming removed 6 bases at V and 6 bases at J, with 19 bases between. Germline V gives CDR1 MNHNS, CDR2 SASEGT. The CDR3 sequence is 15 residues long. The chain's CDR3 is CASRDSGQQFDTQYF. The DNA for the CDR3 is TGTGCCAGCAGGGACTCCGGGCAGCAATTTGATACGCAGTATTTT.

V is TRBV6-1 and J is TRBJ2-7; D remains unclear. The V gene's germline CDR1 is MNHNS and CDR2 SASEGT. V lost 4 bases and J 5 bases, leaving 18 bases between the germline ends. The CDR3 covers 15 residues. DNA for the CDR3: TGTGCCAGCAGTGGAGGCAGGAAAGGGTTCAACGAGCAGTACTTC. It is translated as CASSGGRKGFNEQYF.

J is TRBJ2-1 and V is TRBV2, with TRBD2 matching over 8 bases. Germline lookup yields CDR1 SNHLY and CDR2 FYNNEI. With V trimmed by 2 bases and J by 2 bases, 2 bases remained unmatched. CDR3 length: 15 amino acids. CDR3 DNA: TGTGCCAGCAGTGAACGGGAGGGCGCCTACAATGAGCAGTTCTTC. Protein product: CASSEREGAYNEQFF.

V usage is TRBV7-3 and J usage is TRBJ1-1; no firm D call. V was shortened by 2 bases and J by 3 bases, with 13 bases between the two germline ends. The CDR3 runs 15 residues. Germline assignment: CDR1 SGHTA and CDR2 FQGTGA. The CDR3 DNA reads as TGTGCCAGCAGCTTATCGGGAGGGCAGTACACTGAAGCTTTCTTT. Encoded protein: CASSLSGGQYTEAFF.

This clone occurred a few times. CDR3 protein: CASSARDQPQHF. In DNA, the CDR3 is TGTGCCAGCAGTGCCCGAGATCAGCCCCAGCATTTT. V usage is TRBV2 and J usage is TRBJ1-5; D ambiguous. CDR1 is SNHLY, CDR2 FYNNEI, per germline. Trimming stripped 4 bases from V and 5 bases from J, with 6 bases between. There are 12 residues in the CDR3.

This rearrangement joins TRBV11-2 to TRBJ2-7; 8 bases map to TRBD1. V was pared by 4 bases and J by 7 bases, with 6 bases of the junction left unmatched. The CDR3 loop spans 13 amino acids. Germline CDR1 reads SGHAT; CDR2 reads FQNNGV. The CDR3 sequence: CASSSDRGGEQYF. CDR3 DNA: TGTGCCAGCAGCTCCGACAGGGGTGGGGAGCAGTACTTC.

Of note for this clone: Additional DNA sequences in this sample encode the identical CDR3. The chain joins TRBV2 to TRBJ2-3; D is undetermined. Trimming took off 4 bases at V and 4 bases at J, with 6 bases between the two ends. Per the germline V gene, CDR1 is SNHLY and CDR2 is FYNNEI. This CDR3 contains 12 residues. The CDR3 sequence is CASSALPDTQYF. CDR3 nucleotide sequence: TGTGCCAGCAGTGCCCTACCAGATACGCAGTATTTT.

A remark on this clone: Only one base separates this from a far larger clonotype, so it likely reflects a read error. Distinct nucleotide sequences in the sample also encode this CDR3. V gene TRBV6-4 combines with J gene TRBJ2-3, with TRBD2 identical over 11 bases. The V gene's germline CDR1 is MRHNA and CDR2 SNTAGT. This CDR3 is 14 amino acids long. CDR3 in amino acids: CASSLAGETDTQYF. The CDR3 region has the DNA TGTGCCAGTTCACTAGCGGGAGAAACAGATACGCAGTACTTT.

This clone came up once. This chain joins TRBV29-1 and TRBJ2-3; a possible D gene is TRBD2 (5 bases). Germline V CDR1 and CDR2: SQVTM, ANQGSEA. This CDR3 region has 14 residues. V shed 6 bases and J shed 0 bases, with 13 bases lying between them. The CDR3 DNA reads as TGCAGCGTGAGCCTCCAGCGGAGCACAGATACGCAGTATTTT. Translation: CSVSLQRSTDTQYF.

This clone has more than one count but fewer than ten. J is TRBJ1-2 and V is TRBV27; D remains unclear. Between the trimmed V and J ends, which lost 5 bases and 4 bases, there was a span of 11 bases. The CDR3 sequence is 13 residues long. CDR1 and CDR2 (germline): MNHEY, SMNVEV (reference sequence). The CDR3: CASSPKDRYGYTF. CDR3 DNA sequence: TGTGCCAGCAGTCCCAAGGACCGCTATGGCTACACCTTC.

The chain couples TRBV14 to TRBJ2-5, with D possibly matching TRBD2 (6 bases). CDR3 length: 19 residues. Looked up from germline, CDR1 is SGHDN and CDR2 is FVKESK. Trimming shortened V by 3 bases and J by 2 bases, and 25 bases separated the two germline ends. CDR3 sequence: CASSHLPLGLAHLQETQYF. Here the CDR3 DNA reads TGTGCCAGCAGCCATCTCCCCCTGGGCCTAGCGCACCTACAAGAGACCCAGTACTTC.

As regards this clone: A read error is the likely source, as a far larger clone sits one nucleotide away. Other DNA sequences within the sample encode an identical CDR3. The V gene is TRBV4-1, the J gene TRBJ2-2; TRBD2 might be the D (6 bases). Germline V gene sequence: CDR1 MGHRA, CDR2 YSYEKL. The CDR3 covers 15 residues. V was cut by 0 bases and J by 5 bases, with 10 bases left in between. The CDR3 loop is CASSQDHGSTGELFF. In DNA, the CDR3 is TGCGCCAGCAGCCAAGATCACGGGAGTACCGGGGAGCTGTTTTTT.

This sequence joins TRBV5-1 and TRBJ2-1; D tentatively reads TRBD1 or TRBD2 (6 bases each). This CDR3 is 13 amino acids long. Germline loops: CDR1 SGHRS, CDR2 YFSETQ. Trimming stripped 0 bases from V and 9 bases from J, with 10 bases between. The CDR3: CASSLAGAREQFF. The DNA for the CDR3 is TGCGCCAGCAGCTTGGCGGGGGCGCGTGAGCAGTTCTTC.

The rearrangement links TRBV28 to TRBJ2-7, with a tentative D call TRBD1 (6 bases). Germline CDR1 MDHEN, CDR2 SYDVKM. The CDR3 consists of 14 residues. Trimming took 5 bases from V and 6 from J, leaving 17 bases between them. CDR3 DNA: TGTGCCAGCAGTATAGGGGGATTGGTCTCCGAGCAGTACTTC. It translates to CASSIGGLVSEQYF.

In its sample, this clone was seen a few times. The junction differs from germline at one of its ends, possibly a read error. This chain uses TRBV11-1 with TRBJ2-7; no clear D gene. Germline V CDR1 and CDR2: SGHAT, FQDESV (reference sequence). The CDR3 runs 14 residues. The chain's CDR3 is CASSLVAVSYEQYF. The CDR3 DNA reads TGCGCCAGCAGCTTAGTTGCGGTTTCCTACGAGCAGTACTTC.

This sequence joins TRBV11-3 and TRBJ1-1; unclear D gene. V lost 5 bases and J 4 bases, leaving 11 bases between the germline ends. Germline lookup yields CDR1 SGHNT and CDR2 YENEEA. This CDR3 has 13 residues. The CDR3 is CASSLEPGTEAFF. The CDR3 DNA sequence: TGTGCCAGCAGCCTTGAGCCTGGCACTGAAGCTTTCTTT.

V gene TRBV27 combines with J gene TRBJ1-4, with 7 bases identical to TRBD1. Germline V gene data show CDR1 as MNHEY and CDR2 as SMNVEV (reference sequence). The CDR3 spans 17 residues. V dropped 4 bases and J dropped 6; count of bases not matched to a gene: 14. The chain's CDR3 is CASSSPTHRGRYEKLFF. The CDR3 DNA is TGTGCCAGCAGTTCCCCGACCCACAGGGGAAGGTATGAAAAACTGTTTTTT.

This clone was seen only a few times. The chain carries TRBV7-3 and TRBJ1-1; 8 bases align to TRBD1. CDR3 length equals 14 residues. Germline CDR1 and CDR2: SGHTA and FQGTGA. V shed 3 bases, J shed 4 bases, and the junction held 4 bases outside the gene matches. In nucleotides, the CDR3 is TGTGCCAGCAGCTTCCAAGGACAGGGCACTGAAGCTTTCTTT. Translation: CASSFQGQGTEAFF.

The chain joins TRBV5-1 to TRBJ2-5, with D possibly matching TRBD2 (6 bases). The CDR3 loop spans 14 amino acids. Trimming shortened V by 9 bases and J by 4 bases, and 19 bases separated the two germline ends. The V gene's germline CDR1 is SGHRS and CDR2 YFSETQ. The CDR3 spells CATRRADVSETQYF. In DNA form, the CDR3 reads TGCGCCACCCGGAGGGCAGACGTGTCAGAGACCCAGTACTTC.

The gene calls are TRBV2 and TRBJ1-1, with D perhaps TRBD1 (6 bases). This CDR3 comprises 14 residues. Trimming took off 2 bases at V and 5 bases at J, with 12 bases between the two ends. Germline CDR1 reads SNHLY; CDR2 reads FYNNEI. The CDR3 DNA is TGTGCCAGCAGTGAATGGGGGCGGGAAACTGAAGCTTTCTTT. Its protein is CASSEWGRETEAFF.

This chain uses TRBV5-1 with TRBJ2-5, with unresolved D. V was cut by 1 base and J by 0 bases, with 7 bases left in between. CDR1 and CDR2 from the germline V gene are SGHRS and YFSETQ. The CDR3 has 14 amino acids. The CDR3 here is CASSLSTNQETQYF. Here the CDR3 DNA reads TGCGCCAGCAGCTTGTCTACGAACCAAGAGACCCAGTACTTC.

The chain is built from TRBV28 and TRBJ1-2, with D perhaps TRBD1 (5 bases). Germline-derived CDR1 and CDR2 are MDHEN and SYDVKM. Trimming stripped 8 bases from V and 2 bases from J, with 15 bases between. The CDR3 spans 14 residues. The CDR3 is CASLAAGENYGYTF. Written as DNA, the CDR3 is TGTGCCAGCCTTGCGGCGGGGGAGAACTATGGCTACACCTTC.

The DNA of the CDR3 is TGTGCCAGCAGCCCTAGGACAGGGGGATTATTCGAGACCCAGTACTTC. Protein sequence: CASSPRTGGLFETQYF. The chain has TRBV7-9 and TRBJ2-5; 10 bases are a match to TRBD1. The CDR3 sequence is 16 residues long. V dropped 5 bases and J dropped 5; count of bases not matched to a gene: 11. From germline, CDR1 is SEHNR and CDR2 FQNEAQ (reference sequence).

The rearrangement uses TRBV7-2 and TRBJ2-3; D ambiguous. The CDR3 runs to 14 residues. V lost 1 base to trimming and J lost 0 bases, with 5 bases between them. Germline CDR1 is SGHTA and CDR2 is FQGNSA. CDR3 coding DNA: TGTGCCAGCAGCTTAGAACACAGCACAGATACGCAGTATTTT. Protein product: CASSLEHSTDTQYF.

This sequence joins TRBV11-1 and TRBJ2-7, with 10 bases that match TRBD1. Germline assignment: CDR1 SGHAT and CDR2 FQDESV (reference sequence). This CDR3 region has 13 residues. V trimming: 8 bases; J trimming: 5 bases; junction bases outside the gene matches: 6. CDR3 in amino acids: CASRTGGVNEQYF. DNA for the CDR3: TGTGCCAGCCGGACAGGGGGTGTCAACGAGCAGTACTTC.